This entry describes one TCR beta chain. Its cognate antigen is unknown. The sample comes from a study of OX40 agonist ivuxolimab in advanced cancers. At the level of the study: Ivuxolimab, an agonistic anti-OX40 (CD134) antibody, was given to patients.

Prior autoimmune disease or systemic immunosuppression barred patients. Notes on the study in general: Researchers did not establish what antigens the expanded peripheral T cells target.

The CDR3 has 16 residues. V was clipped by 5 bases and J by 2 bases, with 19 bases between them. Germline assignment: CDR1 SGHVS and CDR2 FNYEAQ. The table came from immunoSEQ multiplex PCR; TCRdb's copy has only in-frame clones and leaves some out. Of approximately 70,000 clones in the sample, roughly 83% were seen once. The chain uses TRBV7-6 and TRBJ2-7; either TRBD1 or TRBD2 may supply D (5 bases each). The clonotype comes from an adult with an advanced solid tumor such as melanoma, head and neck, liver or kidney cancer. This sample comprised CD4+ or CD8+ T cells sorted from blood, obtained in a trial of the OX40 agonist ivuxolimab. The CDR3, as DNA: TGTGCCAGCAGCGGGCCGGGACGTCGGCCAACCTACGAGCAGTACTTC. Translation: CASSGPGRRPTYEQYF.